These 16 T cell receptor beta chains originate from one sample sequenced in a study of shared clonotypes between healthy human individuals (dated by TCRdb to about 2020). The method was the immunoSEQ multiplex PCR assay. TCRdb carries this immuneACCESS record with in-frame sequences only. Its versions omit some clonotypes, under half of them owing to an unresolved V gene in the studies checked, with the rest unexplained. The sample contains hundreds of thousands of clones, around 74% of them found a single time. The ten largest make up approximately 1.8% of the sample. The sequencing input was memory CD4+ T cells sorted from blood. The cell subset or site label corresponds to: CD45RA-negative fraction. These receptors originate from a woman aged 25 to 39 in good health.

The rearrangement links TRBV7-9 to TRBJ2-3; D is ambiguous. The V gene lost 1 base and the J gene lost 4 bases, with 9 bases spanning the gap. Per the germline V gene, CDR1 is SEHNR and CDR2 is FQNEAQ (reference sequence). CDR3 size: 14 residues. This CDR3 reads CASSLGLPPDTQYF. CDR3 coding DNA: TGTGCCAGCAGCTTAGGGCTTCCTCCAGATACGCAGTATTTT.

V is TRBV6-1 and J is TRBJ1-4; D remains ambiguous. Trimming pared 4 bases from V and 0 bases from J, leaving 12 bases between. This CDR3 contains 16 residues. Germline CDR1 is MNHNS and CDR2 is SASEGT. The CDR3 bases are TGTGCCAGCAGTGTCCGATTAGGTGCAACTAATGAAAAACTGTTTTTT. Translating gives CASSVRLGATNEKLFF.

There are a few counts of this clone. In the same sample, other DNA sequences code for this CDR3. The V and J genes are TRBV6-1 and TRBJ1-1, with D unclear. Germline V gene sequence: CDR1 MNHNS, CDR2 SASEGT. The CDR3 runs 12 residues. The germline V and J ends were trimmed by 3 bases and 2 bases, with 4 bases remaining between them. The CDR3: CASSDRNTEAFF. The CDR3 coding sequence is TGTGCCAGCAGTGACCGTAACACTGAAGCTTTCTTT.

The rearrangement joins TRBV15 to TRBJ1-4, with D maybe TRBD1 (5 bases). V lost 0 bases and J lost 10, with 9 bases in between. CDR1 LNHNV and CDR2 YYDKDF come from the germline V gene (reference sequence). The CDR3 totals 13 residues. This chain's CDR3 is CATSRDRQGKLFF. The DNA for the CDR3 is TGTGCCACCAGCAGAGATCGGCAGGGAAAACTGTTTTTT.

The chain joins TRBV5-1 to TRBJ1-3; TRBD1 matches 10 bases. CDR1 and CDR2 (germline): SGHRS, YFSETQ. This CDR3 is 14 amino acids long. With 5 bases clipped from V and 2 bases from J, the junction kept 1 base outside the gene matches. CDR3 amino acids: CASSGTGAGNTIYF. The CDR3 DNA follows: TGCGCCAGCAGTGGGACAGGGGCTGGAAACACCATATATTTT. Together with reference TRBV5-1 and TRBJ1-3, the CDR3 gives the full variable domain: KAGVTQTPRYLIKTRGQQVTLSCSPISGHRSVSWYQQTPGQGLQFLFEYFSETQRNKGNFPGRFSGRQFSNSRSEMNVSTLELGDSALYLCASSGTGAGNTIYFGEGSWLTVV.

This chain links TRBV28 with TRBJ1-1; 8 bases align to TRBD1. CDR3 length: 14 amino acids. V lost 5 bases to trimming and J lost 4 bases; unmatched junction nucleotides: 6. CDR1 is MDHEN and CDR2 is SYDVKM in the germline V gene. CDR3 in amino acids: CASSETGGFTEAFF. The DNA for the CDR3 is TGTGCCAGCAGTGAAACAGGGGGTTTCACTGAAGCTTTCTTT.

With regard to this clone: The same CDR3 can be traced to other DNA sequences in this sample. The rearrangement joins TRBV2 to TRBJ2-1; D remains unclear. CDR3 length equals 11 residues. V was cut by 4 bases and J by 7 bases, with 5 bases left in between. Germline V gene lookup returns CDR1 SNHLY and CDR2 FYNNEI. CDR3 protein: CASSVRNEQFF. The CDR3 DNA reads TGTGCCAGCAGTGTACGGAATGAGCAGTTCTTC.

The chain carries TRBV28 and TRBJ2-7, with 9 bases aligning to TRBD2. This CDR3 spans 16 amino acids. Trimming took 2 bases from V and 4 from J; bases not matched to a gene: 9. The germline CDR1 and CDR2 sequences are MDHEN and SYDVKM. CDR3 bases: TGTGCCAGCAGTTTACCCCTGCGGGAGGGTCTGTACGAGCAGTACTTC. It encodes CASSLPLREGLYEQYF.

This clone was detected only once. The chain couples TRBV19 to TRBJ2-1; maybe TRBD1 (6 bases). Trimming cost V 7 bases and J 10 bases, with 17 bases left between them. Germline V gives CDR1 LNHDA, CDR2 SQIVND (reference sequence). This CDR3 comprises 13 residues. The CDR3 loop reads CASNPQGRGEQFF. In DNA form, the CDR3 reads TGTGCCAGTAACCCACAGGGACGCGGGGAGCAGTTCTTC.

The chain carries TRBV21-1 and TRBJ1-5. TRBV21-1 is a known pseudogene. The CDR3 is 16 residues long. This CDR3 reads CASSSEGGTSNQPQHF. In DNA form, the CDR3 reads TGTGCCAGCAGCTCTGAGGGGGGGACTAGCAATCAGCCCCAGCATTTT.

This chain uses TRBV5-6 with TRBJ2-2, with 14 bases lining up with TRBD2. The CDR3 covers 18 residues. V gave up 3 bases and J gave up 4 bases; unmatched junction bases: 8. Germline V gene data show CDR1 as SGHDT and CDR2 as YYEEEE. This chain's CDR3 is CASSWTSGRTGGTGELFF. CDR3 sequence (DNA): TGTGCCAGCAGCTGGACTAGCGGGAGGACTGGAGGCACCGGGGAGCTGTTTTTT. The full variable domain, rest sourced from reference TRBV5-6 and TRBJ2-2, is DAGVTQSPTHLIKTRGQQVTLRCSPKSGHDTVSWYQQALGQGPQFIFQYYEEEERQRGNFPDRFSGHQFPNYSSELNVNALLLGDSALYLCASSWTSGRTGGTGELFFGEGSRLTVL.

Note on this clone: Given a much more abundant clone one base away, this may be a read error. The CDR3 DNA sequence: TGTGCCAGCAGCACAAACGGGGGGGACACTGAAGCTTTCTTT. This encodes CASSTNGGDTEAFF. This chain uses TRBV11-3 with TRBJ1-1, with D perhaps TRBD1 (5 bases). V was clipped by 5 bases and J by 3 bases, with 13 bases between them. This CDR3 spans 14 amino acids. Germline CDR1 reads SGHNT; CDR2 reads YENEEA.

The chain uses TRBV6-6 and TRBJ2-7; D gene unclear. The CDR3 sequence is 13 residues long. In germline, CDR1 is MNHNY, CDR2 SVGAGI (reference sequence). V was clipped by 7 bases and J by 0 bases, with 10 bases between them. Here the CDR3 reads CASIVVYSYEQYF. In nucleotides, the CDR3 is TGTGCCAGCATCGTCGTGTACTCCTACGAGCAGTACTTC.

V usage is TRBV6-5 and J usage is TRBJ2-1, with TRBD2 matching over 10 bases. The CDR3 covers 15 residues. V shed 6 bases and J 8 bases; nucleotides not matched to a gene: 10. The germline CDR1 and CDR2 sequences are MNHEY and SVGAGI. CDR3 in amino acids: CASSRSAGGSDEQFF. CDR3 nucleotides: TGTGCCAGCAGCAGATCAGCGGGAGGGAGTGATGAGCAGTTCTTC.

The chain is built from TRBV30 and TRBJ2-5; no reliable D call. Near its end, the DNA agrees better with TRBJ2-7, so the J call may be wrong. CDR3 size: 14 residues. The germline V gene has CDR1 GTSNPN and CDR2 SVGIG (reference sequence). The CDR3 loop reads CACPMRSGSYEQYF. The CDR3 nucleotides are TGTGCCTGCCCTATGCGGTCCGGGTCCTACGAGCAGTACTTC.

The gene calls are TRBV9 and TRBJ2-5; 8 bases match TRBD2. CDR1 is SGDLS and CDR2 is YYNGEE in the germline V gene. V shed 3 bases and J 4 bases; nucleotides not matched to a gene: 11. The CDR3 is made up of 16 amino acids. The CDR3 loop is CASSANYGRAVETQYF. DNA for the CDR3: TGTGCCAGCAGCGCCAACTACGGGAGGGCCGTAGAGACCCAGTACTTC.